Listed here are 8 T cell receptor beta chains from one sample, sequenced in a study of vaccination effects on CD4 cells after COVID-19. Viral peptide pool expansion of antigen-specific CD4+ T cells preceded sequencing in the ViraFEST assay. Once cultured for roughly ten days, the cells underwent separation to obtain CD4+ T cells. Neither prior SARS-CoV-2 infection nor positive nucleocapsid antibodies were present in the vaccine recipients. TCRdb keeps only in-frame clones here, not all; method: immunoSEQ multiplex PCR. The data show some 20,000 clones, around three quarters seen once. What these receptors recognize is not known. The sequenced sample was CD4+ T cells from PBMCs cultured with HCoV-NL63 spike peptides, obtained before COVID-19 vaccination. Receptor source: a human donor who received a COVID-19 vaccine.

The rearrangement uses TRBV9 and TRBJ1-2; D gene unclear. Per the germline V gene, CDR1 is SGDLS and CDR2 is YYNGEE. The CDR3 totals 14 residues. Deletions cut 4 bases from V and 5 bases from J, with 15 bases between. CDR3 bases: TGTGCCAGCAGCACCCGTGACGGTGAATATGGCTACACCTTC. It specifies CASSTRDGEYGYTF.

The chain combines TRBV19 with TRBJ1-1; D ambiguous. The length of the CDR3 is 14 residues. Trimming took 2 bases from V and 0 from J, leaving 7 bases between them. Germline V gives CDR1 LNHDA, CDR2 SQIVND (reference sequence). The CDR3 is CASSIRVLNTEAFF. Written as DNA, the CDR3 is TGTGCCAGTAGTATAAGGGTACTGAACACTGAAGCTTTCTTT.

Only a few counts were recorded for this clone. J is TRBJ1-2 and V is TRBV24-1; D gene ambiguous. This CDR3 is 13 amino acids long. Germline V gives CDR1 KGHDR, CDR2 SFDVKD. Trimming left V 2 bases short and J 1 base short, with 4 bases between. In DNA, the CDR3 is TGTGCCACCAGTGATTCCCATAACTATGGCTACACCTTC. Its protein is CATSDSHNYGYTF.

Here the CDR3 DNA reads TGTGCCAGCAGAGAGTTGGCAGATACGCAGTATTTT. Protein sequence: CASRELADTQYF. The chain links TRBV6-5 to TRBJ2-3; no clear D gene. This CDR3 is built from 12 residues. Between the trimmed V and J ends, which lost 6 bases and 4 bases, there was a span of 8 bases. In germline, CDR1 is MNHEY, CDR2 SVGAGI.

The CDR3 DNA reads as TGTGCCATCAGTGCATCCGTGAACACCGGGGAGCTGTTTTTT. Its translation: CAISASVNTGELFF. This chain uses TRBV10-3 with TRBJ2-2; the D is unclear. V was pared by 4 bases and J by 1 base, with 7 bases between. CDR1 and CDR2 from the germline V gene are ENHRY and SYGVKD. The CDR3 sequence is 14 residues long.

This clone appeared once. The chain joins TRBV19 to TRBJ1-1; 8 bases are a match to TRBD1. The germline V gene has CDR1 LNHDA and CDR2 SQIVND (reference sequence). Trimming at V came to 5 bases and at J to 0 bases, leaving 8 bases not matched to a gene. This CDR3 contains 16 residues. CDR3 loop: CASSLWTGRMNTEAFF. The CDR3 nucleotides are TGTGCCAGTAGTCTGTGGACAGGGCGTATGAACACTGAAGCTTTCTTT.

The J gene is TRBJ1-2, the V gene TRBV6-5, with D possibly being TRBD1 (6 bases). Germline V gene lookup returns CDR1 MNHEY and CDR2 SVGAGI. CDR3 length: 13 residues. Trimming left V 6 bases short and J 4 bases short, with 12 bases between. The CDR3, as DNA: TGTGCCAGCAGCCAGGGGAGGATCTATGGCTACACCTTC. This sequence encodes CASSQGRIYGYTF.

The chain couples TRBV7-2 to TRBJ2-1; D is undetermined. Germline V gene lookup returns CDR1 SGHTA and CDR2 FQGNSA. The CDR3 has 15 residues. Trimming removed 0 bases from V and 5 bases from J, with 11 bases in between. CDR3 DNA sequence: TGTGCCAGCAGCTTAGCTCCGGTCAGGAACAATGAGCAGTTCTTC. Translated, it gives CASSLAPVRNNEQFF.